Here is one TCR beta chain with its context. Its specificity is not known. The record originates from a study of cytomegalovirus exposure and HLA in healthy donors. The study, taken as a whole, reports: In vitro, a few CMV-associated chains proved specific for CMV antigens.

Losses at the gene ends were 6 bases for V and 5 bases for J; bases not matched to a gene: 4. The V gene's germline CDR1 is SQVTM and CDR2 ANQGSEA. The CDR3 covers 13 residues. This PCR relied on a set of 60 Vbeta primers and 13 Jbeta primers. Clones were read by immunoSEQ multiplex PCR, and TCRdb kept only the in-frame ones, dropping some. The sample consists of about 150,000 clones, 82% of them appearing once. What was sequenced was PBMCs. This chain links TRBV29-1 with TRBJ1-4, with 9 bases identical to TRBD1. The clonotype was recovered from a woman aged 45-60 years in good health and CMV-seropositive. CDR3 in DNA: TGCAGCGTCCAGGACAGGGGAAATGAAAAACTGTTTTTT. This translates into CSVQDRGNEKLFF.